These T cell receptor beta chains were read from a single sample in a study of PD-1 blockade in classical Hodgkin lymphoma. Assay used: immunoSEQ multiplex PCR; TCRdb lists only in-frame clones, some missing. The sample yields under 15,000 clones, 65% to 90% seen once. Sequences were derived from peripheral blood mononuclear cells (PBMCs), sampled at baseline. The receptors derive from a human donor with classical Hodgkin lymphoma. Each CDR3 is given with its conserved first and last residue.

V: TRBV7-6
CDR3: CASSAGTSGTYEQYF

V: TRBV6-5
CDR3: CASSEVGTGHF

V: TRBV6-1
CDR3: CASSHRTGQGAEAFF

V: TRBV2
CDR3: CASRREGSVAFF

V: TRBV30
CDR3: CAWTGTSVRGTQYF

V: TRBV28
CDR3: CASSQPEGLAGNEQFF

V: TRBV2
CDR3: CASSEIAKDEQFF

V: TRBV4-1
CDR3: CASSLGPLSYEQYF

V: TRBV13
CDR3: CASSFGGRGGTDTQYF

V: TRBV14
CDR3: CASSPDLDATQYF

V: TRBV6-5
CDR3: CASRVTRGDYGYTF

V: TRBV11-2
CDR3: CASSRDTNTGELFF

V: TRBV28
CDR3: CASSIRGQGPYNEQFF

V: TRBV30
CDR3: CAWSLGGINNEQFF

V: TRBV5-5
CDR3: CASSFTANQPQHF

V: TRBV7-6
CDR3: CASSSGGFGANVLTF

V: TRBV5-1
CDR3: CASSLQGVNTEAFF

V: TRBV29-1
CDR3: CSAGAGDTQYF

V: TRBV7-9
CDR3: CASSLAHWRETSYNEQFF

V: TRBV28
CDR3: CASSLTLPGLNTGELFF

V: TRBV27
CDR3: CASSRGPLNTEAFF

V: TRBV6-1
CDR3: CAIYRGNYGYTF

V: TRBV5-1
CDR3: CASSLGTTISYNEQFF

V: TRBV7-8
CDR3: CASSWTSGIRDEQFF

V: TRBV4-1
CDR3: CASSLRPTGAGELFF

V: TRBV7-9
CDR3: CASSLSPGGALAKNIQYF

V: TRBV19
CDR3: CASSIRAGIGNSPLHF

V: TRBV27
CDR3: CASSFIPGGAGELFF

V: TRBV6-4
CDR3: CASSASGSTDTQYF

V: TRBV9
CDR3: CASSELGLVNNEQFF

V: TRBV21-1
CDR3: CASKRRERPYEQYF

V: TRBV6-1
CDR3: CASSEVRGGEQYF

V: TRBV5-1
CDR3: CASSPLDRNTEAFF

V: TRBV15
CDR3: CATSRDLLAPDPYGYTF

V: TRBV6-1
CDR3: CASSDQPGQYTGELFF

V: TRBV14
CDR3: CASSQRELVMKTNEQFF

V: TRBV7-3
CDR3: CASSPQSGIYNEQFF

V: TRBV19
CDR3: CASSIGPGQGIRPQHF

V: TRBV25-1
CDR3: CASSWTGIYEQYF

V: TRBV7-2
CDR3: CASSPDRADIITGELFF

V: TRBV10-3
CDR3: CAISEAPRSTDTQYF

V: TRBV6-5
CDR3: CASSYRKVFANTEAFF

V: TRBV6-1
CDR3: CASHREPNEQFF

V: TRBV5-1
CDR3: CASSRGTSGTYEQFF

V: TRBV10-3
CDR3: CAISDSVLAGDYNEQFF